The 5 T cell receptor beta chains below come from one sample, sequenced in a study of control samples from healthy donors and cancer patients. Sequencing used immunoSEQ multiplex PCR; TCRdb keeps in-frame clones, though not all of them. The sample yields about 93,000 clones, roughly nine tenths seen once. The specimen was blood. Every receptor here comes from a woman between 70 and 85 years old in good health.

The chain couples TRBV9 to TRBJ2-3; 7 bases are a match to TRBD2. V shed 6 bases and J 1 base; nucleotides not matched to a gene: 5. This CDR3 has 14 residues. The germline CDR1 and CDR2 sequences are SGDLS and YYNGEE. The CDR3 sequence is CASTHRGGTDTQYF. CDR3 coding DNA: TGTGCCAGCACCCATCGGGGGGGCACAGATACGCAGTATTTT.

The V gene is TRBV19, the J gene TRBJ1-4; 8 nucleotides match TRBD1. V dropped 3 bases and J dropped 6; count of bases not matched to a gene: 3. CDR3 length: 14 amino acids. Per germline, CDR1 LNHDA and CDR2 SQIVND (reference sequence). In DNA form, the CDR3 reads TGTGCCAGTAGTATTGGGGGACAGGATGAAAAACTGTTTTTT. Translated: CASSIGGQDEKLFF. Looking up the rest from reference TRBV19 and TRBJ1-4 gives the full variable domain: DGGITQSPKYLFRKEGQNVTLSCEQNLNHDAMYWYRQDPGQGLRLIYYSQIVNDFQKGDIAEGYSVSREKKESFPLTVTSAQKNPTAFYLCASSIGGQDEKLFFGSGTQLSVL.

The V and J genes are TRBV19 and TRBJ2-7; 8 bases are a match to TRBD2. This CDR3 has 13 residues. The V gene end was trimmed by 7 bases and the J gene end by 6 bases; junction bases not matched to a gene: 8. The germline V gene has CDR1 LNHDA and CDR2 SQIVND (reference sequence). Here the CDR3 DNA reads TGTGCCAGTACCCCGGGGGCGGGGGGCGAGCAGTACTTC. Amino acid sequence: CASTPGAGGEQYF.

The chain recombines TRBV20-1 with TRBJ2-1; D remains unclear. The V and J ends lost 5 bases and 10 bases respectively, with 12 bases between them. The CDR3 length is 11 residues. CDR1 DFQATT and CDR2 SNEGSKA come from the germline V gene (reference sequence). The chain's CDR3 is CSAQSVEEQFF. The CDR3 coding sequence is TGCAGTGCTCAGTCGGTGGAGGAGCAGTTCTTC.

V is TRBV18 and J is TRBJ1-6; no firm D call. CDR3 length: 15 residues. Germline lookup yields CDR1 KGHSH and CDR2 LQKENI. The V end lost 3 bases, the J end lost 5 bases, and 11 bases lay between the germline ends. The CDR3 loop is CASSPPGRNNSPLHF. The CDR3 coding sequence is TGTGCCAGCTCACCCCCTGGACGGAATAATTCACCCCTCCACTTT.